The clone carrying this T cell receptor (beta chain) was seen a few times. Using immunoSEQ multiplex PCR, the repertoire was profiled, and TCRdb retains in-frame clones only, with some absent. This table has more than 200,000 clones, 80% appearing once. The data stem from a study of blood T cell repertoires in COVID-19. There are 16 residues in the CDR3. From germline, CDR1 is SEHNR and CDR2 FQNEAQ (reference sequence). Trimming shortened V by 4 bases and J by 1 base, and 14 bases separated the two germline ends. This chain uses TRBV7-9 with TRBJ2-4; D perhaps matches TRBD2 (5 bases). Sequencing was performed on PBMCs or T cells enriched from blood (not recorded which). The clonotype originates from a woman aged 40 to 49 with acute COVID-19. CDR3 loop: CASSSPGSNAKNIQYF. In DNA form, the CDR3 reads TGTGCCAGCAGCTCTCCTGGGAGTAATGCCAAAAACATTCAGTACTTC.